Listed here are 19 T cell receptor beta chains from one sample, sequenced in a study of blood T cells in healthy people across ages. A second PCR of roughly 7 to 11 cycles used a sample-barcoded 5' primer and a J-beta primer mix. TCRdb independently ran MiXCR on the 5' RACE reads; one entry per CDR3 protein. There are over 700,000 distinct CDR3 sequences in the sample; 25% occur only once, and 9% to 9.5% lies in the top ten. These data are also associated with another study on T cells of mothers and their children.

Input material: blood. These receptors were obtained from a boy between 5 and 17 years old in good health.

The chain is built from TRBV20-1 and TRBJ2-5; D gene unclear. The J call may be incorrect, as the DNA end agrees better with TRBJ2-1. The CDR3 is 10 residues long. Germline V CDR1 and CDR2: DFQATT, SNEGSKA (reference sequence). The CDR3 loop is CSLVGNEQFF. CDR3 DNA sequence: TGCAGTTTAGTCGGCAATGAGCAGTTCTTC.

The CDR3: CASLRGVNTEAFF. CDR3 sequence (DNA): TGTGCCAGCTTAAGGGGAGTGAACACTGAAGCTTTCTTT. This chain links TRBV6-1 with TRBJ1-1, with D possibly being TRBD1 (5 bases). Looked up from germline, CDR1 is MNHNS and CDR2 is SASEGT. Trimming left V 8 bases short and J 0 bases short, with 10 bases between. The CDR3 sequence is 13 residues long.

This clonotype appeared a few times. The chain has TRBV6-4 and TRBJ2-3, with D perhaps TRBD2 (7 bases). Trimming shortened V by 2 bases and J by 5 bases, and 14 bases separated the two germline ends. CDR3 size: 15 residues. CDR1 is MRHNA, CDR2 SNTAGT, per germline. CDR3 loop: CASSDAAGAVDTQYF. The DNA of the CDR3 is TGTGCCAGCAGTGACGCGGCGGGGGCCGTAGATACGCAGTATTTT.

CDR3 amino acids: CAISSSEVRSSYGYTF. CDR3 nucleotide sequence: TGTGCCATCAGTTCTTCCGAGGTCAGATCCTCCTATGGCTACACCTTC. The V and J genes are TRBV10-3 and TRBJ1-2; D is unclear. The germline gives CDR1 ENHRY, CDR2 SYGVKD. The CDR3 totals 16 residues. Trimming removed 5 bases at V and 4 bases at J, with 20 bases between.

The V gene is TRBV7-9, the J gene TRBJ1-1; TRBD1 is a possible D gene (5 bases). The germline CDR1 and CDR2 sequences are SEHNR and FQNEAQ (reference sequence). V was pared by 5 bases and J by 6 bases, with 19 bases between. The CDR3 extends over 15 amino acids. The CDR3 is CASSLPTGDSAEAFF. CDR3 bases: TGTGCCAGCAGCCTCCCCACGGGGGATTCTGCTGAAGCTTTCTTT.

The V call is TRBV29-1, the J call TRBJ2-7; D remains unclear. CDR1 SQVTM and CDR2 ANQGSEA come from the germline V gene. V lost 6 bases to trimming and J lost 2 bases, with 20 bases between them. CDR3 length: 15 amino acids. The CDR3 region has the DNA TGCAGCGTGATAAATACGGCAGAAATGACCTACGAGCAGTACTTC. This encodes CSVINTAEMTYEQYF.

This clonotype was seen a single time. The chain couples TRBV3-1 to TRBJ2-1; TRBD1 matches 9 bases. The J segment lost 7 bases and the V segment lost 1 base, leaving 2 bases of the junction unmatched. The length of the CDR3 is 14 residues. Germline assignment: CDR1 LGHDT and CDR2 YNNKEL (reference sequence). The CDR3 DNA reads TGTGCCAGCAGCCAAGGACAGGGGGATAATGAGCAGTTCTTC. This codes for CASSQGQGDNEQFF.

The chain carries TRBV2 and TRBJ2-1; a possible D gene is TRBD1 (6 bases). Trimming cost V 8 bases and J 5 bases, with 25 bases left between them. This CDR3 is built from 17 residues. CDR1 SNHLY and CDR2 FYNNEI come from the germline V gene. The chain's CDR3 is CASHQIGGILGDNEQFF. The CDR3 DNA follows: TGTGCCAGCCACCAGATAGGGGGAATCTTAGGGGACAATGAGCAGTTCTTC. The full variable domain, completed using reference TRBV2 and TRBJ2-1, is EPEVTQTPSHQVTQMGQEVILRCVPISNHLYFYWYRQILGQKVEFLVSFYNNEISEKSEIFDDQFSVERPDGSNFTLKIRSTKLEDSAMYFCASHQIGGILGDNEQFFGPGTRLTVL.

This chain uses TRBV6-2 or TRBV6-3 with TRBJ2-6; D may match TRBD1 or TRBD2 (5 bases each). The ends were cut back, 7 bases at V and 0 bases at J, with 10 bases in the middle. CDR1 and CDR2 from the germline V gene are MNHEY and SVGEGT. This CDR3 contains 15 residues. The CDR3 protein is CASTGRTSGANVLTF. The CDR3 DNA sequence: TGTGCCAGCACGGGACGGACCTCTGGGGCCAACGTCCTGACTTTC.

This clonotype turned up a few times. The CDR3 region has the DNA TGTGCCAGCAGCTTAGCGCCGGCAGGTTATGGCTACACCTTC. It is translated as CASSLAPAGYGYTF. The chain links TRBV7-8 to TRBJ1-2; no reliable D call. CDR1 and CDR2 (germline): SGHVS, FQNEAQ. This CDR3 has 14 amino acids. Trimming shortened V by 0 bases and J by 5 bases, and 10 bases separated the two germline ends. The complete variable domain, with remaining parts taken from reference TRBV7-8 and TRBJ1-2, reads GAGVSQSPRYKVAKRGQDVALRCDPISGHVSLFWYQQALGQGPEFLTYFQNEAQLDKSGLPSDRFFAERPEGSVSTLKIQRTQQEDSAVYLCASSLAPAGYGYTFGSGTRLTVV.

Only a few counts were recorded for this clonotype. This chain joins TRBV19 and TRBJ1-2, with 7 positions matching TRBD1. Germline CDR1 is LNHDA and CDR2 is SQIVND (reference sequence). The CDR3 loop spans 14 amino acids. With V trimmed by 7 bases and J by 0 bases, 5 bases remained unmatched. The CDR3 coding sequence is TGTGCCAGTATTCGGGACAGTTCTAACTATGGCTACACCTTC. It encodes CASIRDSSNYGYTF.

V usage is TRBV29-1 and J usage is TRBJ2-5, with D possibly being TRBD1 (7 bases). The V and J ends lost 4 bases and 5 bases respectively, with 11 bases between them. The CDR3 covers 12 residues. The germline V gene encodes CDR1 SQVTM and CDR2 ANQGSEA. The CDR3 DNA reads as TGCAGCGTTGCGGAGGGGGCGGAGACCCAGTACTTC. It translates to CSVAEGAETQYF.

There are a few counts of this clonotype. This chain connects TRBV24-1 to TRBJ2-2, with D perhaps assigned TRBD1 or TRBD2 (7 bases each). This CDR3 is 19 amino acids long. V lost 3 bases and J 2 bases, leaving 21 bases between the germline ends. Germline V gene lookup returns CDR1 KGHDR and CDR2 SFDVKD. The CDR3 DNA reads as TGTGCCACCAGTGATCCCCCAGGGGGGCTAGCGGACAACACCGGGGAGCTGTTTTTT. This codes for CATSDPPGGLADNTGELFF.

Many counts were recorded for this clonotype. This chain links TRBV7-8 with TRBJ2-5; D may be TRBD2 (5 bases). Germline CDR1 reads SGHVS; CDR2 reads FQNEAQ. This CDR3 comprises 13 residues. Deletions cut 5 bases from V and 5 bases from J, with 12 bases between. CDR3 loop: CASSILAVETQYF. The CDR3 DNA sequence: TGTGCCAGCAGCATTCTAGCCGTGGAGACCCAGTACTTC. Full variable domain (remainder filled in from reference TRBV7-8 and TRBJ2-5): GAGVSQSPRYKVAKRGQDVALRCDPISGHVSLFWYQQALGQGPEFLTYFQNEAQLDKSGLPSDRFFAERPEGSVSTLKIQRTQQEDSAVYLCASSILAVETQYFGPGTRLLVL.

The rearrangement uses TRBV12-3 or TRBV12-4 and TRBJ2-5; weak D call: TRBD2 (6 bases). The length of the CDR3 is 16 residues. V lost 2 bases and J lost 7, with 20 bases in between. The CDR3 bases are TGTGCCAGCAGTTTATCACAATACGGGAGATTCGGGACCCAGTACTTC. Translating it yields CASSLSQYGRFGTQYF.

The rearrangement uses TRBV29-1 and TRBJ1-2, with D possibly TRBD1 on 6 matching bases. The CDR3 covers 15 residues. V lost 3 bases and J 6 bases, leaving 20 bases between the germline ends. The germline CDR1 and CDR2 sequences are SQVTM and ANQGSEA. The CDR3 nucleotides read TGCAGCGTTGATTTATATCAAAGGGGGGCAGATGGCTACACCTTC. Translating it yields CSVDLYQRGADGYTF. The complete variable domain, with remaining parts taken from reference TRBV29-1 and TRBJ1-2, reads SAVISQKPSRDICQRGTSLTIQCQVDSQVTMMFWYRQQPGQSLTLIATANQGSEATYESGFVIDKFPISRPNLTFSTLTVSNMSPEDSSIYLCSVDLYQRGADGYTFGSGTRLTVV.

This clonotype was picked up a small number of times. The rearrangement links TRBV5-1 to TRBJ1-2; D might be TRBD1 (6 bases). V was trimmed by 4 bases and J by 5 bases, leaving 15 bases between them. This CDR3 spans 14 amino acids. CDR1 and CDR2 (germline): SGHRS, YFSETQ. The CDR3 nucleotides are TGCGCCAGCAGCATTGGACAGATGCCATATGGCTACACCTTC. Its translation is CASSIGQMPYGYTF.

About this clonotype itself: Its ends do not fully match the called genes, so a read error is possible. This chain uses TRBV5-1 with TRBJ2-3; possible D gene TRBD2, 6 bases. This CDR3 has 14 amino acids. The germline V gene has CDR1 SGHRS and CDR2 YFSETQ. The CDR3 sequence is CASSWAGLPDTQYF. In DNA form, the CDR3 reads TGCGCCAGCAGTTGGGCGGGGCTCCCAGATACACAGTATTTT.

This clonotype came up a few times. V usage is TRBV5-5 and J usage is TRBJ1-4; no clear D. Trimming removed 5 bases from V and 8 bases from J, with 13 bases in between. The CDR3 is 13 amino acids. The germline V gene encodes CDR1 SGHKS and CDR2 YYEKEE (reference sequence). The CDR3 sequence: CASSAGPREKLFF. In DNA, the CDR3 is TGTGCCAGCAGTGCAGGCCCTAGGGAAAAACTGTTTTTT.